The T cell receptor (beta chain) under discussion was sequenced for a study of blood T cell repertoires in COVID-19. Across the study: The study drew acute and convalescent COVID-19 samples from the United States, Italy and Spain. Sources were T cells, B-cell-depleted T cells, or PBMCs; the material itself was cDNA or gDNA.

Original data processing: Nucleated cell number was recorded as an estimate derived from reference gene primer amplification. Profiling relied on immunoSEQ multiplex PCR, and the TCRdb table lists in-frame clones only, not all of them. The V and J calls and clone size are taken from that table; D and trimming were inferred from the DNA. The table includes hundreds of thousands of clones, around 92% detected once. Trimming cost V 0 bases and J 0 bases, with 5 bases left between them. Germline assignment: CDR1 LNHNV and CDR2 YYDKDF (reference sequence). There are 14 residues in the CDR3. The chain has TRBV15 and TRBJ1-1; no firm D call. Sequencing was carried out using peripheral blood. This clonotype was sampled from a man aged 40-50 years with acute or convalescent COVID-19. CDR3 sequence: CATSRDPLNTEAFF. In DNA, the CDR3 is TGTGCCACCAGCAGAGATCCATTGAACACTGAAGCTTTCTTT.